A selection of T cell receptor beta chains follows, all from one sample in a study of T cell responses to AZD1222 COVID-19 vaccine. Assay: immunoSEQ multiplex PCR; the TCRdb copy retains only in-frame clones and omits some. The profile shows 80,000 to 100,000 clones, around nine tenths of them singletons. This sample comprised peripheral blood, obtained 28 days after the second AZD1222 dose. Receptors were obtained from an adult who received the AZD1222 COVID-19 vaccine. Each CDR3 is given without its conserved first and last residue. The size entry is marked missing in some rows and otherwise reads once, few, many or a size class.

size	J	V	length	CDR3
-	TRBJ2-5	TRBV6-5	11	ASSYSTHETQY
-	TRBJ1-1	TRBV20-1	9	SAKREGAAF
-	TRBJ2-1	TRBV18	18	ASSPSGTGGFSWSYNEQF
-	TRBJ1-1	TRBV20-1	10	SASTGRTEAF
-	TRBJ2-7	TRBV7-3	13	ASSLTGTPIAEQY
-	TRBJ1-1	TRBV7-2	12	ASSYQSQGREAF
-	TRBJ2-7	TRBV27	11	ASSFAGPYEQY
-	TRBJ2-1	TRBV5-1	12	ASSLGDSYNEQF
-	TRBJ2-7	TRBV6-6	16	ASSPLPPLNGGRFEQY
-	TRBJ1-6	TRBV18	13	ASSPARNYNSPLH
-	TRBJ1-2	TRBV30	10	AWSTLDYGYT
few	TRBJ1-1	TRBV11-2	14	ASSLDLGQGNTEAF
-	TRBJ1-2	TRBV2	12	ASSYRGLGYGYT
-	TRBJ2-1	TRBV7-6	15	ASSLARRTRSYNEQF
-	TRBJ2-1	TRBV7-3	14	ASSLTISGRNNEQF
once	TRBJ2-5	TRBV10-2	12	ASSDGGSWETQY
-	TRBJ2-5	TRBV5-1	12	ASSLNVLGETQY
once	TRBJ2-5	TRBV3-1/TRBV3-2	12	ASSLSGAEETQY
-	TRBJ1-4	TRBV5-1	9	ASSTGEKLF
-	TRBJ2-7	TRBV18	10	ASSPRQYEQY
-	TRBJ1-6	TRBV6-5	10	AGRLFDSPLH
-	TRBJ2-3	TRBV2	11	ASSETLADTQY